A selection of T cell receptor beta chains follows, all from one sample in a study of technical replicates of blood from several donors. Only in-frame clones appear in the TCRdb table, and some are missing; sequencing was by immunoSEQ multiplex PCR. The sample lists roughly 68,000 clones; 95% to 97% were seen once. Source material: T cells isolated from PBMCs. The source of these receptors is a human donor in good health. CDR3s include the opening cysteine and the closing phenylalanine or tryptophan. A D gene is named only where the DNA matches it firmly. Clone size is given for some rows only: seen once, a few or many times, or a class if the clone is expanded.

V gene	J gene	clone size	D gene	CDR3 DNA	CDR3 protein
TRBV2	TRBJ2-7	few	TRBD1	TGTGCCAGTCGAGGCGGGACAGGGGGCTACGAGCAGTACTTC	CASRGGTGGYEQYF
TRBV19	TRBJ2-2	.	.	TGTGCCAGTAGTAAGAGCGGACGAAGGATGCCCACCGGGGAGCTGTTTTTT	CASSKSGRRMPTGELFF
TRBV6-6	TRBJ2-7	.	TRBD1	TGTGCCAGCAGGCCTGGACAGGTGAACGAGCAGTACTTC	CASRPGQVNEQYF
TRBV2	TRBJ2-3	.	TRBD2	TGTGCCAGCATATCTAGCGGGATGCCAGATACGCAGTATTTT	CASISSGMPDTQYF
TRBV5-1	TRBJ1-4	.	.	TGCGCCAGCAGCTTGGTGTACAGGACCGTTACCGAAAAACTGTTTTTT	CASSLVYRTVTEKLFF
TRBV18	TRBJ2-3	.	.	TGTGCCAGCTCACCGGACAGTACCACAGATACGCAGTATTTT	CASSPDSTTDTQYF
TRBV23-1	TRBJ2-2	.	TRBD1	TGCGCGAGACAGGGTTACACCGGGGAGCTGTTTTTT	CARQGYTGELFF
TRBV11-2	TRBJ1-1	.	.	TGTGCCAGCAGCTTAGGAACAAACACTGAAGCTTTCTTT	CASSLGTNTEAFF
TRBV2	TRBJ2-3	.	.	TGTGCCAGCAGCCCAGGGGAGAGAGATACGCAGTATTTT	CASSPGERDTQYF
TRBV6-1	TRBJ2-7	.	TRBD1	TGTGCCAGCAGACCCCCCGACAGGGGGTTGTACGAGCAGTACTTC	CASRPPDRGLYEQYF
TRBV4-3	TRBJ2-1	.	.	TGCGCCAGCAGCCAGTCCCCCCTAGCGCCTACCTACAATGAGCAGTTCTTC	CASSQSPLAPTYNEQFF
TRBV29-1	TRBJ1-1	.	TRBD1	TGCAGCGGGACAGGGGCGAACACTGAAGCTTTCTTT	CSGTGANTEAFF
TRBV6-4	TRBJ1-2	.	TRBD1	TGTGCCAGCAGTCGTTTGGTAGGGGGCGCTTTAGATGGCTACACCTTC	CASSRLVGGALDGYTF
TRBV2	TRBJ1-1	.	.	TGTGCCACCCTGGAGGGGACCTACACTGAAGCTTTCTTT	CATLEGTYTEAFF
TRBV19	TRBJ2-2	.	.	TGTGCCAGTAGTATCGTCGGGCCAGGGGTCGGGACCGGGGAGCTGTTTTTT	CASSIVGPGVGTGELFF
TRBV10-3	TRBJ2-3	.	TRBD1	TGTGCCATCAGTAGGGACACAGGGGTTGCAGATACGCAGTATTTT	CAISRDTGVADTQYF
TRBV2	TRBJ1-1	.	TRBD1	TGTGCCAGCAGTGTACACAGGGGAGAAGCTTTCTTT	CASSVHRGEAFF
TRBV7-2	TRBJ1-2	.	.	TGTGCCAGCAGCTTAACCTGGACAGCGAACTATGGCTACACCTTC	CASSLTWTANYGYTF
TRBV28	TRBJ2-1	.	TRBD2	TGTGCCATCAGGGCGGGAGGGTGGATGGATGAGCAGTTCTTC	CAIRAGGWMDEQFF
TRBV7-8	TRBJ1-5	.	TRBD1	TGTGCCAGCAGCCAAGGACAGGGAAATCAGCCCCAGCATTTT	CASSQGQGNQPQHF
TRBV30	TRBJ1-3	.	.	TGTGCCTGGAGTAAAGGGGGATCTGGAAACACCATATATTTT	CAWSKGGSGNTIYF
TRBV28	TRBJ1-5	.	TRBD1	TGTGCCAGCAGTACAGGGGAAAGCAATCAGCCCCAGCATTTT	CASSTGESNQPQHF
TRBV7-9	TRBJ2-2	.	TRBD1	TGTGCCAGCAGCTACGACAGGGCGAACACCGGGGAGCTGTTTTTT	CASSYDRANTGELFF
TRBV18	TRBJ1-1	.	.	TGTGCCAGCTCACTAACGGGGGAGCACACTGAAGCTTTCTTT	CASSLTGEHTEAFF
TRBV5-1	TRBJ2-5	.	TRBD2	TGCGCCAGCAGCTTGGGCCTAACTAGCGGACAAGAGACCCAGTACTTC	CASSLGLTSGQETQYF
TRBV9	TRBJ2-2	.	.	TGTGCCAGCAGCTTCCCGACAGGGAGGATAACCGGGGAGCTGTTTTTT	CASSFPTGRITGELFF
TRBV2	TRBJ1-4	.	.	TGTGCCGGGCTTGGTGGGTCTGAAAAACTGTTTTTT	CAGLGGSEKLFF
TRBV19	TRBJ1-4	.	.	TGTGCCAGTAAAGGCCTGGGCCTTGCAACTAATGAAAAACTGTTTTTT	CASKGLGLATNEKLFF
TRBV4-1	TRBJ2-3	.	.	TGCGCCAGCAGCCACCTAAGGTCTAGAGAGACTAGCACAGATACGCAGTATTTT	CASSHLRSRETSTDTQYF
TRBV6-1	TRBJ2-5	.	.	TGTGCCAGCAGTGAAGCCTCCATAAGTACAGGGAAGACCCAGTACTTC	CASSEASISTGKTQYF
TRBV19	TRBJ2-7	once	.	TGTGCCAGTAGTATAGATGGGTCGGGGTACGAGCAGTACTTC	CASSIDGSGYEQYF
TRBV27	TRBJ2-7	.	TRBD2	TGTGCCAGTTCACCGGGACTAGCCTACGAGCAGTACTTC	CASSPGLAYEQYF
TRBV5-4	TRBJ1-1	few	.	TGTGCCAGCAGCTTGACACAGGGCACTTTCTTT	CASSLTQGTFF
TRBV7-3	TRBJ2-2	.	TRBD2	TGTGCCAGCAGCTCGGGACTAGCGGGAGGATCCGGGGAGCTGTTTTTT	CASSSGLAGGSGELFF
TRBV7-2	TRBJ1-5	.	TRBD1	TGTGCCAGCAGCATTAACAGGGGGCAGGGCAATCAGCCCCAGCATTTT	CASSINRGQGNQPQHF
TRBV9	TRBJ2-3	.	TRBD1	TGTGCCAGCAGCGTAGCTAGGGGACAGGGCCCTACAAGCACAGATACGCAGTATTTT	CASSVARGQGPTSTDTQYF
TRBV28	TRBJ1-2	.	.	TGTGCCATCCTAGGGGCCTCCGGCTACACCTTC	CAILGASGYTF
TRBV5-1	TRBJ2-5	.	.	TGCGCCAGCAGCACCGCCTTAGCCCTCCAAGAGACCCAGTACTTC	CASSTALALQETQYF
TRBV5-6	TRBJ2-4	.	TRBD1	TGTGCCAGCAGCTCGATGGCGGGGACAGGGGACATTCAGTACTTC	CASSSMAGTGDIQYF
TRBV11-2	TRBJ2-1	.	.	TGTGCCAGCAGCCTACCGGGGTCTACAGGGAGCTCCTACAATGAGCAGTTCTTC	CASSLPGSTGSSYNEQFF